Each of the 29 T cell receptor beta chains below was sequenced from the same sample in a study of a mutant IDH1 vaccine in newly diagnosed glioma. Documented time point: week 11, during vaccination. A single vaccine dose contained 300 ug of mutant IDH1 20-mer peptide, and topical imiquimod was used with it. Libraries were prepared by immunoSEQ multiplex PCR; TCRdb keeps only in-frame clonotypes and omits some of them. Of about 31,000 clones listed, around 78% were seen once; the top ten hold more than 20%. For these TCRs, the target antigens are not known. The sequences come from PBMCs, collected from a glioma patient whose treatment included an IDH1 peptide vaccine. The source of these receptors is a man younger than 45 with glioma.

The chain recombines TRBV28 with TRBJ2-7; TRBD2 aligns across 11 bases. With V trimmed by 1 base and J by 3 bases, 17 bases remained unmatched. This CDR3 is 20 amino acids long. Germline CDR1 and CDR2: MDHEN and SYDVKM. The CDR3 spells CASSLFLRLAGQNLNYEQYF. CDR3 DNA: TGTGCCAGCAGTTTATTCCTCCGACTAGCGGGGCAAAACCTTAACTACGAGCAGTACTTC.

The J gene is TRBJ2-1, the V gene TRBV4-1; a possible D gene is TRBD2 (7 bases). Germline-derived CDR1 and CDR2 are MGHRA and YSYEKL. This CDR3 region has 17 residues. V was clipped by 0 bases and J by 2 bases, with 14 bases between them. The chain's CDR3 is CASSQDLRGGTYNEQFF. The CDR3 region has the DNA TGCGCCAGCAGCCAAGATCTACGCGGGGGCACCTACAATGAGCAGTTCTTC.

This chain uses TRBV7-9 with TRBJ1-2; TRBD1 aligns across 9 bases. CDR1 and CDR2 from the germline V gene are SEHNR and FQNEAQ (reference sequence). CDR3 length equals 16 residues. V trimming: 1 base; J trimming: 7 bases; junction bases outside the gene matches: 10. The CDR3 here is CASSLVRYRGRLGYTF. The CDR3 DNA reads as TGTGCCAGCAGCTTAGTTAGGTACAGGGGGCGACTTGGCTACACCTTC. Supplemented by reference TRBV7-9 and TRBJ1-2, the full variable domain reads DTGVSQNPRHKITKRGQNVTFRCDPISEHNRLYWYRQTLGQGPEFLTYFQNEAQLEKSRLLSDRFSAERPKGSFSTLEIQRTEQGDSAMYLCASSLVRYRGRLGYTFGSGTRLTVV.

The chain has TRBV10-3 and TRBJ1-4; possible D gene TRBD1, 5 bases. The CDR3 has 13 amino acids. V was shortened by 8 bases and J by 1 base, with 8 bases between the two germline ends. Germline CDR1 and CDR2: ENHRY and SYGVKD. Here the CDR3 DNA reads TGTGCCATCCGGGGGGTAACTAATGAAAAACTGTTTTTT. The encoded protein is CAIRGVTNEKLFF.

This clone was seen a handful of times. Written as DNA, the CDR3 is TGTGCCTGGAGTGTAGGGGGCTATGAAGCTTTCTTT. Its protein product is CAWSVGGYEAFF. The chain recombines TRBV30 with TRBJ1-1, with 7 bases identical to TRBD1. CDR3 length: 12 amino acids. CDR1 is GTSNPN, CDR2 SVGIG, per germline (reference sequence). The V gene end was trimmed by 0 bases and the J gene end by 7 bases; junction bases not matched to a gene: 2.

The chain links TRBV4-1 to TRBJ2-1; D possibly matches TRBD1 or TRBD2 (5 bases each). Between the trimmed V and J ends, which lost 7 bases and 9 bases, there was a span of 22 bases. From germline, CDR1 is MGHRA and CDR2 YSYEKL. This CDR3 is built from 15 residues. The DNA of the CDR3 is TGCGCCAGCAACGAAAGAGCTGGGGGAGAGGGTGAGCAGTTCTTC. Protein: CASNERAGGEGEQFF.

The chain recombines TRBV5-6 with TRBJ1-4; possibly TRBD1 for D (5 bases). V lost 2 bases and J lost 4, with 6 bases in between. The germline gives CDR1 SGHDT, CDR2 YYEEEE. CDR3 size: 13 residues. The CDR3 DNA is TGTGCCAGCAGCTTCGACAGTAATGAAAAACTGTTTTTT. Protein sequence: CASSFDSNEKLFF.

The chain joins TRBV7-9 to TRBJ2-1; 14 bases agree with TRBD2. V shed 5 bases and J 4 bases; nucleotides not matched to a gene: 4. CDR1 is SEHNR, CDR2 FQNEAQ, per germline (reference sequence). The CDR3 totals 16 residues. Here the CDR3 reads CASSPGTSGSYNEQFF. The DNA for the CDR3 is TGTGCCAGCAGCCCCGGGACTAGCGGGAGTTACAATGAGCAGTTCTTC. Combining the CDR3 with reference TRBV7-9 and TRBJ2-1 gives the whole variable domain DTGVSQNPRHKITKRGQNVTFRCDPISEHNRLYWYRQTLGQGPEFLTYFQNEAQLEKSRLLSDRFSAERPKGSFSTLEIQRTEQGDSAMYLCASSPGTSGSYNEQFFGPGTRLTVL.

The V and J genes are TRBV7-2 and TRBJ2-7; 8 bases agree with TRBD2. After removal of 4 bases from V and 3 bases from J, the junction contained 5 bases not matched to a gene. Germline V gives CDR1 SGHTA, CDR2 FQGNSA. The CDR3 is 14 amino acids. In DNA, the CDR3 is TGTGCCAGCAGCTGGCCCGGGGGGGGCTACGAGCAGTACTTC. It encodes CASSWPGGGYEQYF. Filled out from reference TRBV7-2 and TRBJ2-7, the complete variable domain reads GAGVSQSPSNKVTEKGKDVELRCDPISGHTALYWYRQSLGQGLEFLIYFQGNSAPDKSGLPSDRFSAERTGGSVSTLTIQRTQQEDSAVYLCASSWPGGGYEQYFGPGTRLTVT.

About this clone itself: Other DNA sequences in the sample encode the same CDR3. The V and J genes are TRBV19 and TRBJ1-2; D is possibly TRBD1 (5 bases). Germline V CDR1 and CDR2: LNHDA, SQIVND (reference sequence). The V end was cut by 9 bases, the J end by 1 base, with 6 bases between. This CDR3 spans 11 amino acids. The CDR3 DNA reads TGTGCCAGCAGGGATAACTATGGCTACACCTTC. Encoded protein: CASRDNYGYTF.

The chain has TRBV5-6 and TRBJ1-1, with unresolved D. CDR1 and CDR2 from the germline V gene are SGHDT and YYEEEE. The CDR3 length is 15 residues. V was shortened by 0 bases and J by 1 base, with 10 bases between the two germline ends. CDR3: CASSLVSLGNTEAFF. In nucleotides, the CDR3 is TGTGCCAGCAGCTTGGTGTCTTTGGGGAACACTGAAGCTTTCTTT.

V is TRBV6-1 and J is TRBJ2-3; D gene ambiguous. Between the trimmed V and J ends, which lost 5 bases and 0 bases, there was a span of 12 bases. From germline, CDR1 is MNHNS and CDR2 SASEGT. This CDR3 region has 15 residues. In DNA, the CDR3 is TGTGCCAGCAGTCCCACACACGCTAGCACAGATACGCAGTATTTT. It translates to CASSPTHASTDTQYF.

J is TRBJ2-5 and V is TRBV6-1; unclear D gene. Germline CDR1 MNHNS, CDR2 SASEGT. The CDR3 contains 12 residues. Trimming stripped 5 bases from V and 9 bases from J, with 13 bases between. CDR3 region: CASSPMTLAQYF. In DNA, the CDR3 is TGTGCCAGCAGTCCTATGACCCTCGCCCAGTACTTC.

V is TRBV29-1 and J is TRBJ2-7, with 7 bases fitting TRBD1. V dropped 6 bases and J dropped 3; count of bases not matched to a gene: 14. The CDR3 is 15 amino acids. CDR1 and CDR2 (germline): SQVTM, ANQGSEA. The DNA for the CDR3 is TGCAGCGTCATAAACCCGGGACAGACCTTCTACGAGCAGTACTTC. It codes for CSVINPGQTFYEQYF.

The rearrangement uses TRBV4-3 and TRBJ2-5; 7 bases match TRBD1. The J segment lost 2 bases and the V segment lost 2 bases, leaving 2 bases of the junction unmatched. The CDR3 runs 14 residues. CDR1 LGHNA and CDR2 YSLEER come from the germline V gene. In DNA, the CDR3 is TGCGCCAGCAGCCAAACGACAGGGCAAGAGACCCAGTACTTC. Its translation: CASSQTTGQETQYF.

J is TRBJ1-4 and V is TRBV5-6; TRBD1 might be the D (6 bases). This CDR3 is 16 amino acids long. Germline V gene lookup returns CDR1 SGHDT and CDR2 YYEEEE. With 4 bases removed from V and 6 bases from J, the gap between germline ends came to 19 bases. CDR3 region: CASSPPKGGADEKLFF. DNA for the CDR3: TGTGCCAGCAGCCCCCCAAAGGGGGGGGCAGATGAAAAACTGTTTTTT.

The gene calls are TRBV6-5 and TRBJ1-5; 8 positions match TRBD1. In germline, CDR1 is MNHEY, CDR2 SVGAGI. J lost 7 bases, V lost 2 bases, and 1 base had no gene match. The CDR3 consists of 13 residues. CDR3 protein: CASSYGDRQPQHF. In DNA, the CDR3 is TGTGCCAGCAGTTACGGGGACAGGCAGCCCCAGCATTTT.

In this sample, this clone turned up a few times. The chain couples TRBV19 to TRBJ2-7, with D perhaps matching TRBD1 (6 bases). Germline V gene sequence: CDR1 LNHDA, CDR2 SQIVND (reference sequence). V shed 4 bases and J shed 2 bases, with 15 bases lying between them. The CDR3 extends over 15 amino acids. In nucleotides, the CDR3 is TGTGCCAGTAGTACATCCGGGACACAGACCTACGAGCAGTACTTC. Translating it yields CASSTSGTQTYEQYF.

This clone was detected only once. V usage is TRBV14 and J usage is TRBJ2-5; TRBD2 might be the D (6 bases). CDR3 size: 18 residues. The germline V gene encodes CDR1 SGHDN and CDR2 FVKESK. V shed 2 bases and J shed 5 bases, with 24 bases lying between them. CDR3 loop: CASSQSRWRVEGQETQYF. The CDR3 coding sequence is TGTGCCAGCAGCCAATCGCGGTGGAGGGTTGAGGGCCAGGAGACCCAGTACTTC.

CDR3 loop: CASSDIGAGFPYNEQFF. The CDR3 bases are TGTGCCAGCAGTGATATAGGTGCGGGGTTTCCCTACAATGAGCAGTTCTTC. This chain links TRBV2 with TRBJ2-1; possible D gene TRBD2, 6 bases. The CDR3 has 17 residues. The germline CDR1 and CDR2 sequences are SNHLY and FYNNEI. V gave up 3 bases and J gave up 2 bases, with 17 bases separating them.

J is TRBJ1-2 and V is TRBV6-6; D not certain. The length of the CDR3 is 14 residues. The V end was cut by 4 bases, the J end by 14 bases, with 23 bases between. Germline lookup yields CDR1 MNHNY and CDR2 SVGAGI (reference sequence). CDR3 loop: CASSLNYPRTSNTF. The DNA of the CDR3 is TGTGCCAGCAGTTTGAACTACCCCCGGACGTCGAATACCTTC.

CDR3 nucleotides: TGTGCCAGCAGTCCAGAAGAGAACACTGAAGCTTTCTTT. Translating gives CASSPEENTEAFF. The V call is TRBV7-8, the J call TRBJ1-1; D gene ambiguous. Looked up from germline, CDR1 is SGHVS and CDR2 is FQNEAQ. This CDR3 spans 13 amino acids. Trimming pared 6 bases from V and 1 base from J, leaving 9 bases between.

This chain uses TRBV7-8 with TRBJ2-3, with D unclear. Germline V lookup: CDR1 SGHVS, CDR2 FQNEAQ. The CDR3 length is 14 residues. V was pared by 4 bases and J by 1 base, with 9 bases between. Here the CDR3 DNA reads TGTGCCAGCAGCTACGCCACCGGCACAGATACGCAGTATTTT. This sequence encodes CASSYATGTDTQYF. Based on the CDR3 plus reference TRBV7-8 and TRBJ2-3, the full variable domain is GAGVSQSPRYKVAKRGQDVALRCDPISGHVSLFWYQQALGQGPEFLTYFQNEAQLDKSGLPSDRFFAERPEGSVSTLKIQRTQQEDSAVYLCASSYATGTDTQYFGPGTRLTVL.

The chain is built from TRBV10-3 and TRBJ2-3; D is perhaps TRBD1 (6 bases). There are 16 residues in the CDR3. The V gene lost 6 bases and the J gene lost 1 base, with 17 bases spanning the gap. Germline V lookup: CDR1 ENHRY, CDR2 SYGVKD. The CDR3 loop reads CAISLTGPRRTDTQYF. CDR3 nucleotide sequence: TGTGCCATCAGCCTTACAGGGCCACGACGCACAGATACGCAGTATTTT.

This clone has only a few counts. This chain uses TRBV16 with TRBJ2-3; no clear D. The CDR3 spans 13 residues. Germline V gene data show CDR1 as KGHSY and CDR2 as FQNENV. Between the trimmed V and J ends, which lost 1 base and 1 base, there was a span of 3 bases. CDR3 in DNA: TGTGCCAGCAGCCAATACGGCACAGATACGCAGTATTTT. Translating gives CASSQYGTDTQYF.

In this sample, this clone turned up a few times. The chain uses TRBV30 and TRBJ1-4; 9 nucleotides match TRBD1. CDR1 and CDR2 from the germline V gene are GTSNPN and SVGIG (reference sequence). V trimming: 3 bases; J trimming: 5 bases; junction bases outside the gene matches: 10. The CDR3 covers 16 residues. The CDR3 bases are TGTGCCTGGAGCGACGGGAGGACAGGGGAAAATGAAAAACTGTTTTTT. It encodes CAWSDGRTGENEKLFF. Complete variable domain (other parts from reference TRBV30 and TRBJ1-4): SQTIHQWPATLVQPVGSPLSLECTVEGTSNPNLYWYRQAAGRGLQLLFYSVGIGQISSEVPQNLSASRPQDRQFILSSKKLLLSDSGFYLCAWSDGRTGENEKLFFGSGTQLSVL.

The V call is TRBV2, the J call TRBJ1-5; perhaps TRBD1 as D (5 bases). From germline, CDR1 is SNHLY and CDR2 FYNNEI. Trimming left V 5 bases short and J 3 bases short, with 11 bases between. This CDR3 comprises 14 residues. The CDR3 loop reads CASSQRQNNQPQHF. Here the CDR3 DNA reads TGTGCCAGCAGTCAACGACAGAACAATCAGCCCCAGCATTTT.

This chain connects TRBV28 to TRBJ2-5; 8 bases match TRBD2. The CDR3 covers 15 residues. After removal of 7 bases from V and 2 bases from J, the junction contained 9 bases not matched to a gene. The V gene's germline CDR1 is MDHEN and CDR2 SYDVKM. The CDR3 here is CASTPDSGVQETQYF. The DNA of the CDR3 is TGTGCCAGCACCCCGGATAGCGGGGTTCAAGAGACCCAGTACTTC.

V is TRBV6-5 and J is TRBJ2-7; 10 bases agree with TRBD1. The CDR3 extends over 14 amino acids. J was trimmed by 5 bases and V by 4 bases; bases with no gene match: 5. Germline CDR1 and CDR2: MNHEY and SVGAGI. This CDR3 reads CASSSEDRGDEQYF. DNA for the CDR3: TGTGCCAGCAGTTCTGAGGACAGGGGGGACGAGCAGTACTTC.